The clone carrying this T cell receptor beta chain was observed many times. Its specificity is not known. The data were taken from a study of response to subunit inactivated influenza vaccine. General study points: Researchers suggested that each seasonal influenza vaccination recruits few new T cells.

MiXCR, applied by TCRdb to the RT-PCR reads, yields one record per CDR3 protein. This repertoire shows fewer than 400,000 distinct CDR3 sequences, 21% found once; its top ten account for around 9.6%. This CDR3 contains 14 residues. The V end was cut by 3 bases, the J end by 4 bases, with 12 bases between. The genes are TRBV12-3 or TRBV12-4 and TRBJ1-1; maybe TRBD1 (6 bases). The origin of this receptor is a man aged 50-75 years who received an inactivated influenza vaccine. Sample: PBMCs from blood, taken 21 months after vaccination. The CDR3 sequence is CASSFIGGGTEAFF. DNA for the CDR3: TGTGCCAGCAGTTTTATAGGGGGGGGCACTGAAGCTTTCTTT.